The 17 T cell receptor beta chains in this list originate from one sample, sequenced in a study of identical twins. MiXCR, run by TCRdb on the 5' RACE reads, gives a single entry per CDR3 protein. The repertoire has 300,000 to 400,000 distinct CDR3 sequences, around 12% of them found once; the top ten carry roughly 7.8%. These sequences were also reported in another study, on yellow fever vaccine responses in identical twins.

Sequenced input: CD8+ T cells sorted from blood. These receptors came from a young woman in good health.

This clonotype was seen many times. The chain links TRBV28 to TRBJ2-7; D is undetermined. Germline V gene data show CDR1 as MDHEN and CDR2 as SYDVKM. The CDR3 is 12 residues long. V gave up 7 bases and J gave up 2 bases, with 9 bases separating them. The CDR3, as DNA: TGTGCCAGCACTCTCGGTCCCTACGAGCAGTACTTC. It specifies CASTLGPYEQYF.

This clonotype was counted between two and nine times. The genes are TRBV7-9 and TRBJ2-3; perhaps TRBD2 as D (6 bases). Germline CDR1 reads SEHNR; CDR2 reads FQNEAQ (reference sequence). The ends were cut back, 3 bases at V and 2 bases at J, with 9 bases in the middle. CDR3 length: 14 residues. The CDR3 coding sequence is TGTGCCAGCAGCTTCTGGCGGGACACAGATACGCAGTATTTT. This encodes CASSFWRDTDTQYF. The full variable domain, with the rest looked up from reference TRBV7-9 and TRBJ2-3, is DTGVSQNPRHKITKRGQNVTFRCDPISEHNRLYWYRQTLGQGPEFLTYFQNEAQLEKSRLLSDRFSAERPKGSFSTLEIQRTEQGDSAMYLCASSFWRDTDTQYFGPGTRLTVL.

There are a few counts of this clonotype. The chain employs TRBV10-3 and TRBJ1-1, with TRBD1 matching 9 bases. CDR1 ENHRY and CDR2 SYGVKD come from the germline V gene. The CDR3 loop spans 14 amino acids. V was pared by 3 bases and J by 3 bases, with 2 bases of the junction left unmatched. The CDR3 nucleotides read TGTGCCATCAGTGACGGGGACAGGGACACTGAAGCTTTCTTT. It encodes CAISDGDRDTEAFF.

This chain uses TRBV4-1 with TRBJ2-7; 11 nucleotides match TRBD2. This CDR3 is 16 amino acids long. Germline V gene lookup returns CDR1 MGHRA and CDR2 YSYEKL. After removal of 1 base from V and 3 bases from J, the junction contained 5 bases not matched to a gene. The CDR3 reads CASSQGTGTSGYEQYF. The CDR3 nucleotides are TGCGCCAGCAGCCAAGGGACCGGGACTAGCGGCTACGAGCAGTACTTC.

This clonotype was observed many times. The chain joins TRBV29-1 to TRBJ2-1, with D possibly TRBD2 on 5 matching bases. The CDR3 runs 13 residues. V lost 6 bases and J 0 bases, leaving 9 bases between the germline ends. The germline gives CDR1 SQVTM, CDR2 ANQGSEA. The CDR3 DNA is TGCAGCGTCGGGGAGAGCTCCTACAATGAGCAGTTCTTC. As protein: CSVGESSYNEQFF.

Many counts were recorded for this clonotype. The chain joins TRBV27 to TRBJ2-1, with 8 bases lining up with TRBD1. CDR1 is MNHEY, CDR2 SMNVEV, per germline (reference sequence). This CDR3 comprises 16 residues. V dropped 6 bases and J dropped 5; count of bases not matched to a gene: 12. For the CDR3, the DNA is TGTGCCAGCAGCTTCATAACCGGGACAGGTAACAATGAGCAGTTCTTC. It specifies CASSFITGTGNNEQFF.

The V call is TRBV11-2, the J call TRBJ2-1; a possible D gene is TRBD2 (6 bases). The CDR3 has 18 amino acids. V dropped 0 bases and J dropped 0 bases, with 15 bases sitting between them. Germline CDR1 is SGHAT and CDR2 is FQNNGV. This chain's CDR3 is CASSLDSPGGFSYNEQFF. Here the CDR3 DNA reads TGTGCCAGCAGCTTAGATTCCCCTGGGGGGTTCTCCTACAATGAGCAGTTCTTC.

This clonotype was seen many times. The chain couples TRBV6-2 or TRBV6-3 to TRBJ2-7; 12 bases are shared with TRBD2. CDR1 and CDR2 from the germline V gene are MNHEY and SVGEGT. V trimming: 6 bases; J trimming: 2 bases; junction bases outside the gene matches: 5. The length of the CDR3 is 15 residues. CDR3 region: CASSLTSGGPYEQYV. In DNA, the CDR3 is TGTGCCAGCAGCCTGACTAGCGGGGGCCCCTACGAGCAGTACGTC.

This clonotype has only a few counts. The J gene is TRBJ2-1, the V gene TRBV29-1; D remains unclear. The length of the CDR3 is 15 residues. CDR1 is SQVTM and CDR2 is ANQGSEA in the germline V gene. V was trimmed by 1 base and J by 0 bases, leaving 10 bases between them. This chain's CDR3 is CSVEGQVSSYNEQFF. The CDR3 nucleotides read TGCAGCGTTGAAGGGCAGGTGAGCTCCTACAATGAGCAGTTCTTC.

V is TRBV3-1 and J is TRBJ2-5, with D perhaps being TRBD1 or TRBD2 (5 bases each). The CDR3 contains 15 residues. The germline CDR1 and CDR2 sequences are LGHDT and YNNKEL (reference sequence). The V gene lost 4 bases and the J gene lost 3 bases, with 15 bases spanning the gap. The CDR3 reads CASSPHGGGEETQYF. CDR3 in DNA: TGTGCCAGCAGCCCCCATGGGGGTGGAGAAGAGACCCAGTACTTC.

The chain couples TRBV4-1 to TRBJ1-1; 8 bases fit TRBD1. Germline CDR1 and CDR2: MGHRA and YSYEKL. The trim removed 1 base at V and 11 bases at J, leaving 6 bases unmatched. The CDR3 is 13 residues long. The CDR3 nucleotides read TGCGCCAGCAGCCAAGGGGGACAGGTTGAGGCTTTCTTT. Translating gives CASSQGGQVEAFF.

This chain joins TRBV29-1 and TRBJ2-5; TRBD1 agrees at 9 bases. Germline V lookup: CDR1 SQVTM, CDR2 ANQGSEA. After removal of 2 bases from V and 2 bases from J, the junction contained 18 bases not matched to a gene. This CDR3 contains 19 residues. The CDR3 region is CSVEFAERPTGGLQETQYF. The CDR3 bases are TGCAGCGTTGAATTCGCCGAACGCCCGACAGGGGGATTGCAAGAGACCCAGTACTTC.

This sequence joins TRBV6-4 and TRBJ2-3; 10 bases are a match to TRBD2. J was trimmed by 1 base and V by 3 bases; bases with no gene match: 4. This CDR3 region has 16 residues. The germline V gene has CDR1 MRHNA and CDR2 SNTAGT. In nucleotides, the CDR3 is TGTGCCAGCAGTGAGGCCGGGACTAGCGGCACAGATACGCAGTATTTT. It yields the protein CASSEAGTSGTDTQYF.

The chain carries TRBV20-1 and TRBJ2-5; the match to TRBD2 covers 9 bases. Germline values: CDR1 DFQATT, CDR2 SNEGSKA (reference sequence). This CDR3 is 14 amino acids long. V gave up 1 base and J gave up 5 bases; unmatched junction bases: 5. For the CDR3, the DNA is TGCAGTGCTAGAGGGGCTAGCGGGATTGAGACCCAGTACTTC. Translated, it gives CSARGASGIETQYF.

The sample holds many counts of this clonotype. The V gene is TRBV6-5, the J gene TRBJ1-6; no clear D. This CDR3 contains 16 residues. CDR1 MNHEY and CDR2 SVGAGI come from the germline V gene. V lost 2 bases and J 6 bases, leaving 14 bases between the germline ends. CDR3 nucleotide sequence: TGTGCCAGCAGTTACGCCGGGCGGCAGATTAATTCACCCCTCCACTTT. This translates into CASSYAGRQINSPLHF.

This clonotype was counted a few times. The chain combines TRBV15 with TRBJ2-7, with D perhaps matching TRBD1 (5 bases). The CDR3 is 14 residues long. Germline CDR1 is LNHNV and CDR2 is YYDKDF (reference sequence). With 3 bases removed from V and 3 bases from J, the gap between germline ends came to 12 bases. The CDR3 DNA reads TGTGCCACCAGCAGCCGGCCGGACATCTACGAGCAGTACGTC. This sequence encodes CATSSRPDIYEQYV.

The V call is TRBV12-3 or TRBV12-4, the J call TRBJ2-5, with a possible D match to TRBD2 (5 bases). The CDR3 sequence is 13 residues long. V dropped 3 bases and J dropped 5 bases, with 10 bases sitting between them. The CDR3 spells CASSFPPGETQYF. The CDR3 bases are TGTGCCAGCAGTTTCCCCCCGGGGGAGACCCAGTACTTC.